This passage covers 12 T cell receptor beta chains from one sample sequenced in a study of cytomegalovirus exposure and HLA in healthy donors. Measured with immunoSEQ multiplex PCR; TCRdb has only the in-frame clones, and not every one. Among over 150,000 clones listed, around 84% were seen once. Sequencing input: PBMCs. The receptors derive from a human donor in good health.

The CDR3 DNA follows: TGTGCCAGCAATCTTCTGGCGGGCACAGATACGCAGTATTTT. Translation: CASNLLAGTDTQYF. V is TRBV6-6 and J is TRBJ2-3; D gene ambiguous. CDR3 size: 14 residues. Trimming cost V 7 bases and J 1 base, with 12 bases left between them. Germline CDR1 and CDR2: MNHNY and SVGAGI (reference sequence).

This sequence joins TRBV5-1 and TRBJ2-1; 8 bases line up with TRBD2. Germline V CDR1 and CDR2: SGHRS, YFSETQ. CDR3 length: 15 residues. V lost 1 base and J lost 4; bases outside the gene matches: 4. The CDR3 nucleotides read TGCGCCAGCAGCTTGTCCGGGAGGGAATACAATGAGCAGTTCTTC. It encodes CASSLSGREYNEQFF.

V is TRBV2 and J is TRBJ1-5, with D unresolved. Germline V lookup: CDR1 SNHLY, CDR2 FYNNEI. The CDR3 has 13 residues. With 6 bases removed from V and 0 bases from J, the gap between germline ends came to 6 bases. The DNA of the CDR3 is TGTGCCAGCAGGCCAGATAGCAATCAGCCCCAGCATTTT. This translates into CASRPDSNQPQHF.

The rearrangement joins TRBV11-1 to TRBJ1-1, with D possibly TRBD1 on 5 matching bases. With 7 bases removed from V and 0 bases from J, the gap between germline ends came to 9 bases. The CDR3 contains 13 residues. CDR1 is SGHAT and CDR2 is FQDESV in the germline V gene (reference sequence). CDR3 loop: CASTLQVNTEAFF. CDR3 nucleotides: TGTGCCAGCACCCTACAGGTGAACACTGAAGCTTTCTTT.

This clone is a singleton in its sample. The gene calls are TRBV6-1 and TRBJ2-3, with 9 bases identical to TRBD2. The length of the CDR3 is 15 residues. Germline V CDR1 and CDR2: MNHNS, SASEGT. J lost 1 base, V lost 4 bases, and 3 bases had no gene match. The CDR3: CASSGQRGGTDTQYF. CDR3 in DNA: TGTGCCAGCAGTGGTCAGCGGGGGGGCACAGATACGCAGTATTTT.

This CDR3 reads CASKYGAGNTIYF. The CDR3 bases are TGTGCCAGCAAATACGGGGCTGGAAACACCATATATTTT. The chain couples TRBV11-2 to TRBJ1-3; D call uncertain. The CDR3 covers 13 residues. V was trimmed by 7 bases and J by 2 bases, leaving 9 bases between them. Germline V gives CDR1 SGHAT, CDR2 FQNNGV.

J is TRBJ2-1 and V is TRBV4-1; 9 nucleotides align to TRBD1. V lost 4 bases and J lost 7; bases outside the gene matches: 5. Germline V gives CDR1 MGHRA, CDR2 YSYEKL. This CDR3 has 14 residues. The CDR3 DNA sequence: TGCGCCAGCAGCCCCCGGGACAGGGAGAATGAGCAGTTCTTC. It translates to CASSPRDRENEQFF.

This CDR3 is CASSLESGLSEKLFF. CDR3 coding DNA: TGTGCCAGCAGCTTAGAATCTGGGCTTTCTGAAAAACTGTTTTTT. The rearrangement uses TRBV7-6 and TRBJ1-4; D gene uncertain. The ends were cut back, 1 base at V and 7 bases at J, with 13 bases in the middle. The CDR3 has 15 amino acids. Germline V CDR1 and CDR2: SGHVS, FNYEAQ.

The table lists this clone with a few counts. The CDR3 DNA is TGTGCCAGCAGCGTAGTGGGCAGTTCATACGAGCAGTACTTC. Protein sequence: CASSVVGSSYEQYF. The chain recombines TRBV9 with TRBJ2-7; D call uncertain. This CDR3 contains 14 residues. V was clipped by 0 bases and J by 4 bases, with 11 bases between them. Germline values: CDR1 SGDLS, CDR2 YYNGEE. Full variable domain (outside the CDR3, taken from reference TRBV9 and TRBJ2-7): DSGVTQTPKHLITATGQRVTLRCSPRSGDLSVYWYQQSLDQGLQFLIQYYNGEERAKGNILERFSAQQFPDLHSELNLSSLELGDSALYFCASSVVGSSYEQYFGPGTRLTVT.

CDR3 DNA: TGTGCCTGGAGTGTACGCGTATTGGAGGGCTACACCTTC. This gives the protein CAWSVRVLEGYTF. The chain joins TRBV30 to TRBJ1-2; D is undetermined. Germline CDR1 is GTSNPN and CDR2 is SVGIG (reference sequence). V gave up 0 bases and J gave up 8 bases, with 13 bases separating them. CDR3 length equals 13 residues.

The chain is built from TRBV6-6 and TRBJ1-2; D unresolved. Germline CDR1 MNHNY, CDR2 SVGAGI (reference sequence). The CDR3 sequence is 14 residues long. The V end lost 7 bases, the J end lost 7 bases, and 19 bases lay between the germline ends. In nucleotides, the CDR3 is TGTGCCAGCACACCGCTCCGCGAGATGCGTGGCTACACCTTC. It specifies CASTPLREMRGYTF.

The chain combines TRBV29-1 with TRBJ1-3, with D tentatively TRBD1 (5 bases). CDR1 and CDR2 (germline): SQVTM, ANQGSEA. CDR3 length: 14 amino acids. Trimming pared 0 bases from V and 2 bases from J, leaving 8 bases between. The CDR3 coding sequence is TGCAGCGTTGAAGAGGGGCAGACTGGAAACACCATATATTTT. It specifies CSVEEGQTGNTIYF.